One sample yielded the 26 T cell receptor beta chains listed below, sequenced in a study of T cells in Graves' hyperthyroidism and ophthalmopathy. RNA transcripts were the template for amplifying TCR beta CDR3 regions. The study used the HTBI primer set for a first-round RT-PCR of the TCR CDR3. Via MiXCR, TCRdb re-called the multiplex PCR reads, giving one row per CDR3 protein. This sample has hundreds of thousands of distinct CDR3 sequences, with about 14% found just once. Sequencing was performed on blood. Receptor source: a woman aged 45-65 years with Graves' ophthalmopathy.

This chain connects TRBV29-1 to TRBJ2-7, with TRBD2 matching 9 bases. The germline V gene has CDR1 SQVTM and CDR2 ANQGSEA. Germline trimming cut 7 bases from V and 4 bases from J; bases unmatched to any gene: 8. CDR3 size: 13 residues. As DNA, the CDR3 is TGCAGCGGCCTGACTAGCGGAAGTTACGAGCAGTACTTC. The encoded protein is CSGLTSGSYEQYF.

A few counts support this clonotype. This chain connects TRBV18 to TRBJ2-1; a weak D match, TRBD2 (6 bases). Trimming took 1 base from V and 2 from J, leaving 9 bases between them. CDR3 length: 15 residues. From germline, CDR1 is KGHSH and CDR2 LQKENI. CDR3 bases: TGTGCCAGCTCACCACGGCGGGAACCCTACAATGAGCAGTTCTTC. Its protein is CASSPRREPYNEQFF.

This clonotype was counted a few times. The rearrangement uses TRBV5-1 and TRBJ2-3; TRBD2 might be the D (6 bases). The V end was cut by 1 base, the J end by 5 bases, with 17 bases between. Germline V gives CDR1 SGHRS, CDR2 YFSETQ. The CDR3 has 16 residues. CDR3 sequence: CASSLNGRREVDTQYF. DNA of the CDR3: TGCGCCAGCAGCTTGAACGGGAGAAGGGAGGTAGATACGCAGTATTTT.

Only a few counts were recorded for this clonotype. A much larger clone is a single base away; this may be a read error. The V call is TRBV29-1, the J call TRBJ2-1; D possibly corresponds to TRBD2 (5 bases). The germline CDR1 and CDR2 sequences are SQVTM and ANQGSEA. The CDR3 length is 12 residues. In nucleotides, the CDR3 is TGCGGCGTTGGCAGCGGTTACAATGAGCAGTTCTTC. Translating gives CGVGSGYNEQFF.

V is TRBV20-1 and J is TRBJ2-2; TRBD1 is a possible D gene (6 bases). Germline V CDR1 and CDR2: DFQATT, SNEGSKA (reference sequence). Trimming left V 6 bases short and J 0 bases short, with 14 bases between. The CDR3 is 15 amino acids. In nucleotides, the CDR3 is TGCAGTGCCCTCAGACAGGCGACGAACACCGGGGAGCTGTTTTTT. Protein product: CSALRQATNTGELFF.

About this clonotype: This may arise from a read error, as a much more abundant clone is one base away. The chain recombines TRBV28 with TRBJ2-2, with 9 bases matching TRBD2. Germline assignment: CDR1 MDHEN and CDR2 SYDVKM. The CDR3 is 17 residues long. In DNA, the CDR3 is TGTGCCAGCAGTTTGGGTCTAGCGGGAAAAAACACCAGGGAGCTGTTTTTT. Protein: CASSLGLAGKNTRELFF. The complete variable domain, with remaining parts taken from reference TRBV28 and TRBJ2-2, reads DVKVTQSSRYLVKRTGEKVFLECVQDMDHENMFWYRQDPGLGLRLIYFSYDVKMKEKGDIPEGYSVSREKKERFSLILESASTNQTSMYLCASSLGLAGKNTRELFFGEGSRLTVL.

V gene TRBV7-9 combines with J gene TRBJ2-5, with 8 bases fitting TRBD2. There are 17 residues in the CDR3. Germline assignment: CDR1 SEHNR and CDR2 FQNEAQ (reference sequence). After removal of 2 bases from V and 1 base from J, the junction contained 9 bases not matched to a gene. The CDR3 DNA is TGTGCCAGCAGCTTAAACGGACTAGCTAGTCTCCAAGAGACCCAGTACTTC. Its translation is CASSLNGLASLQETQYF.

The CDR3 DNA sequence: TGTGCCAGCAGTCGAGTAGGCAGGGGGCGGGACGGCTACACCTTC. It codes for CASSRVGRGRDGYTF. The V gene is TRBV28, the J gene TRBJ1-2; 8 bases map to TRBD1. The CDR3 covers 15 residues. Germline CDR1 reads MDHEN; CDR2 reads SYDVKM. The V gene end was trimmed by 5 bases and the J gene end by 8 bases; junction bases not matched to a gene: 13.

This clonotype has only a few counts. The rearrangement joins TRBV29-1 to TRBJ2-3; 9 nucleotides line up with TRBD1. Trimming cost V 7 bases and J 1 base; bases outside gene matches: 3. The CDR3 has 13 amino acids. The germline CDR1 and CDR2 sequences are SQVTM and ANQGSEA. The DNA of the CDR3 is TGCAGCGGCCGACAGGGGGGCACAGATACGCAGTATTTT. Translated: CSGRQGGTDTQYF.

This clonotype has more than one count but fewer than ten. The chain is built from TRBV29-1 and TRBJ2-1; TRBD2 matches 12 bases. Germline trimming cut 7 bases from V and 1 base from J; bases unmatched to any gene: 2. CDR3 length: 14 residues. CDR1 SQVTM and CDR2 ANQGSEA come from the germline V gene. As DNA, the CDR3 is TGCAGCGATCTAGCGGGAGGGTCCTACAATGAGCAGTTCTTC. Its translation is CSDLAGGSYNEQFF.

This clonotype was seen repeatedly, ten times or more. This rearrangement joins TRBV28 to TRBJ2-7; D not resolved. Trimming shortened V by 5 bases and J by 3 bases, and 20 bases separated the two germline ends. The CDR3 runs to 16 residues. Germline V lookup: CDR1 MDHEN, CDR2 SYDVKM. CDR3 nucleotides: TGTGCCAGCAGTGACCCCGACGGCAGACTCAACTACGAGCAGTACTTC. This codes for CASSDPDGRLNYEQYF.

The chain links TRBV27 to TRBJ2-5; unclear D gene. V gave up 4 bases and J gave up 2 bases, with 8 bases separating them. Looked up from germline, CDR1 is MNHEY and CDR2 is SMNVEV (reference sequence). The CDR3 sequence is 13 residues long. The CDR3 here is CASSSYRQETQYF. The CDR3 bases are TGTGCCAGCAGTTCGTACCGTCAAGAGACCCAGTACTTC.

The J gene is TRBJ1-5, the V gene TRBV6-1; 9 positions agree with TRBD1. The J segment lost 2 bases and the V segment lost 4 bases, leaving 3 bases of the junction unmatched. Germline loops: CDR1 MNHNS, CDR2 SASEGT. The CDR3 extends over 15 amino acids. CDR3 sequence (DNA): TGTGCCAGCAGTGGCCGGGACAGGGGCAATCAGCCCCAGCATTTT. This encodes CASSGRDRGNQPQHF.

The chain employs TRBV7-8 and TRBJ2-5; D is unresolved. This CDR3 region has 12 residues. Deletions cut 2 bases from V and 6 bases from J, with 7 bases between. The germline V gene encodes CDR1 SGHVS and CDR2 FQNEAQ. The DNA for the CDR3 is TGTGCCAGCAGCTTAATGGCCCAGACCCAGTACTTC. The encoded protein is CASSLMAQTQYF.

The chain is built from TRBV7-6 and TRBJ2-2, with D unresolved. This CDR3 has 17 residues. Trimming took 5 bases from V and 0 from J, leaving 16 bases between them. Germline assignment: CDR1 SGHVS and CDR2 FNYEAQ. The CDR3 loop is CASSLVTGAANTGELFF. Written as DNA, the CDR3 is TGTGCCAGCAGCCTAGTAACTGGAGCCGCGAACACCGGGGAGCTGTTTTTT.

The table lists this clonotype with a count of one. One junction end disagrees with the germline gene, perhaps due to a read error. V is TRBV7-2 and J is TRBJ2-1; 9 bases agree with TRBD2. The CDR3 contains 16 residues. Germline V gene data show CDR1 as SGHTA and CDR2 as FQGNSA. In DNA, the CDR3 is TGTGCCAGCAGCTTCCCACCCGGGACTAGCTCGCGTGAGCAGCTCTTC. It codes for CASSFPPGTSSREQLF.

This clonotype has a count of ten or more. The V gene is TRBV7-3, the J gene TRBJ1-1, with no clear D. Per the germline V gene, CDR1 is SGHTA and CDR2 is FQGTGA. This CDR3 is built from 13 residues. Trimming removed 3 bases from V and 5 bases from J, with 10 bases in between. The CDR3 DNA follows: TGTGCCAGCAGCTTTTCTCTCGAGACTGAAGCTTTCTTT. This gives the protein CASSFSLETEAFF.

This clonotype was detected only once. The genes are TRBV4-2 and TRBJ2-3; 10 bases agree with TRBD2. After removal of 3 bases from V and 0 bases from J, the junction contained 9 bases not matched to a gene. CDR1 is LGHNA and CDR2 is YNFKEQ in the germline V gene. This CDR3 contains 18 residues. The CDR3 DNA sequence: TGTGCCAGCAGCCACCGACTAGCGGGTGCCTCTAGCACAGATACGCAGTATTTT. Its protein is CASSHRLAGASSTDTQYF.

About this clonotype itself: Being one base from a much bigger clone, this may be a read error. V and J are TRBV7-2 and TRBJ1-4; D gene ambiguous. Germline V gives CDR1 SGHTA, CDR2 FQGNSA. CDR3 length: 14 amino acids. CDR3 protein: CASSARRADEKPFF. CDR3 nucleotide sequence: TGTGCCAGCAGCGCTCGAAGGGCGGATGAAAAACCGTTTTTT.

The CDR3 DNA is TGTGCCAGCAGCCAAAAGGGGACAGGGAGGCAGCATTTT. It encodes CASSQKGTGRQHF. The chain is built from TRBV3-1 and TRBJ1-5; TRBD1 aligns across 9 bases. Germline lookup yields CDR1 LGHDT and CDR2 YNNKEL (reference sequence). This CDR3 is built from 13 residues. V lost 2 bases and J lost 13; bases outside the gene matches: 6.

This clonotype was recorded a few times. This rearrangement joins TRBV9 to TRBJ2-2, with D possibly called TRBD1 or TRBD2 (5 bases each). CDR3 length: 17 amino acids. The V end was cut by 3 bases, the J end by 5 bases, with 20 bases between. From germline, CDR1 is SGDLS and CDR2 YYNGEE. CDR3: CASSAPGRRGGTGELFF. In nucleotides, the CDR3 is TGTGCCAGCAGCGCCCCAGGGCGGCGAGGAGGAACCGGGGAGCTGTTTTTT.

This clonotype was seen at least ten times. The chain is built from TRBV7-2 and TRBJ2-7; 7 bases fit TRBD2. Germline assignment: CDR1 SGHTA and CDR2 FQGNSA. Trimming removed 1 base from V and 0 bases from J; junction bases left unmatched: 6. The CDR3 extends over 16 amino acids. In nucleotides, the CDR3 is TGTGCCAGCAGCTTAGATGGGGGGGGGAGCTCCTACGAGCAGTACTTC. Translating gives CASSLDGGGSSYEQYF.

In this sample, this clonotype turned up many times. The V and J genes are TRBV11-2 and TRBJ2-7; 8 bases map to TRBD2. The length of the CDR3 is 15 residues. The V gene end was trimmed by 6 bases and the J gene end by 6 bases; junction bases not matched to a gene: 13. Per germline, CDR1 SGHAT and CDR2 FQNNGV. The CDR3 DNA reads as TGTGCCAGCAGTCCTCTTCCGGGACTAGTTTTCGAGCAGTACTTC. Amino acid sequence: CASSPLPGLVFEQYF.

This clonotype was detected many times. The CDR3 region has the DNA TGTGCCACCAGCAGGGCAGAAGGGGGCTATGGCTACACCTTC. Encoded protein: CATSRAEGGYGYTF. J is TRBJ1-2 and V is TRBV15; perhaps TRBD1 as D (6 bases). This CDR3 has 14 amino acids. CDR1 LNHNV and CDR2 YYDKDF come from the germline V gene (reference sequence). Trimming took off 3 bases at V and 4 bases at J, with 12 bases between the two ends.

In its sample, this clonotype was seen many times. Germline is not matched at one junction end, which may reflect a read error. The chain is built from TRBV12-3 or TRBV12-4 and TRBJ2-7; 7 bases agree with TRBD2. This CDR3 spans 13 amino acids. The chain's CDR3 is CASSLAVGNEQYF. CDR3 DNA sequence: TGTGCCAGCAGTCTAGCGGTTGGGAACGAGCAGTACTTC.

The gene calls are TRBV19 and TRBJ2-3; TRBD2 agrees at 15 bases. Trimming removed 4 bases from V and 3 bases from J; junction bases left unmatched: 11. This CDR3 comprises 19 residues. Looked up from germline, CDR1 is LNHDA and CDR2 is SQIVND (reference sequence). The CDR3 region has the DNA TGTGCCAGTAGTACCGGACTAGCGGGAGGGCCAGAGATGACAGATACGCAGTATTTT. Residues: CASSTGLAGGPEMTDTQYF.